The entry below gives a single TCR beta chain sequence along with its context. What it recognizes is unknown. Only in-frame clones appear in the TCRdb table, and some are missing; sequencing was by immunoSEQ multiplex PCR. The sample lists 70,000 or so clones, 85% occurring once. The entry originates in a study of OX40 agonist ivuxolimab in advanced cancers. Study-level background: The eligibility criteria allowed prior anti-PD-1, anti-PD-L1 or anti-CTLA-4 therapy, and approximately 38% had some. One hepatocellular carcinoma and a couple of cutaneous melanoma patients partially responded. Broader study findings: The study did not work out the antigen specificity of the expanded peripheral T cells. The study observed clonal expansion of CD4+ and CD8+ blood T cells by week 6 at 0.1 to 3.0 mg/kg.

This clonotype was sampled from an adult with an advanced solid tumor such as melanoma, head and neck, liver or kidney cancer. The material was CD4+ or CD8+ T cells sorted from blood, obtained in a trial of the OX40 agonist ivuxolimab.

The CDR3 DNA reads TGTGCCAGTAGTATTGACCAGGGGGACACCTACAATGAGCAGTTCTTC. Amino acids: CASSIDQGDTYNEQFF. The chain joins TRBV19 to TRBJ2-1, with 7 bases aligning to TRBD1. Germline loops: CDR1 LNHDA, CDR2 SQIVND (reference sequence). V dropped 3 bases and J dropped 2; count of bases not matched to a gene: 7. The CDR3 has 16 residues.